The TCR beta chain under discussion was sequenced for a study of T-cell memory formation after mild COVID-19. This clonotype has a count of ten or more. TCRdb re-called the 5' RACE reads through MiXCR, storing one row per CDR3 protein. The data hold over 12,000 distinct CDR3 sequences, with roughly 19% observed a single time. Trimming pared 5 bases from V and 8 bases from J, leaving 13 bases between. CDR1 is SEHNR and CDR2 is FQNEAQ in the germline V gene (reference sequence). The CDR3 consists of 14 residues. The chain is built from TRBV7-9 and TRBJ1-6; D gene uncertain. Sequenced sample: PBMCs or a T cell subset sorted from them (not recorded which). The clonotype was recovered from an adult woman who had mild COVID-19 (a few samples of this study predate the infection). Cell type and time point are not known. CDR3 protein: CASSQTPVYSPLHF. In nucleotides, the CDR3 is TGTGCCAGCAGCCAGACACCGGTTTATTCACCCCTCCACTTT.